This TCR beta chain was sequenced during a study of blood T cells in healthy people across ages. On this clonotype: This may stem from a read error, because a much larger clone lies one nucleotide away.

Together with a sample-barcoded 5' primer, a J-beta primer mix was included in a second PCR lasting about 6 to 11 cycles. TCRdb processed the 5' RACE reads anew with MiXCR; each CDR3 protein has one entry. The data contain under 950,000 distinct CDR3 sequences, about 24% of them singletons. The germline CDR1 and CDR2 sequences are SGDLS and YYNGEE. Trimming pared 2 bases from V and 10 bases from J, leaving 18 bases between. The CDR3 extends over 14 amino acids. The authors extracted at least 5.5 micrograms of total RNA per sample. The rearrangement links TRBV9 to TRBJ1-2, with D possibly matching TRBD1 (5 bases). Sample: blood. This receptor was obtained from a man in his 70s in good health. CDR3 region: CASSVNQGELDYTF. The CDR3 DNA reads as TGTGCCAGCAGCGTTAACCAGGGCGAGTTAGACTACACCTTC. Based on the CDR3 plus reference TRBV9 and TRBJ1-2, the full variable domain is DSGVTQTPKHLITATGQRVTLRCSPRSGDLSVYWYQQSLDQGLQFLIQYYNGEERAKGNILERFSAQQFPDLHSELNLSSLELGDSALYFCASSVNQGELDYTFGSGTRLTVV.